What follows are 12 T cell receptor beta chains derived from one specimen sequenced in a study. In TCRdb, the RT-PCR reads were re-called with MiXCR into one record per CDR3 protein. In the table there are hundreds of thousands of distinct CDR3 sequences, 14% of which are singletons. Sequenced input: memory CD4+ T cells from blood. All receptors come from a female donor in good health, serving as a healthy control.

This clonotype was counted between two and nine times. The CDR3 loop is CASSQRTGSGTEAFF. CDR3 nucleotide sequence: TGCGCCAGCAGCCAGAGGACAGGATCGGGGACTGAAGCTTTCTTT. The chain joins TRBV5-1 to TRBJ1-1; TRBD1 agrees at 7 bases. This CDR3 contains 15 residues. V lost 4 bases to trimming and J lost 5 bases; unmatched junction nucleotides: 11. Germline assignment: CDR1 SGHRS and CDR2 YFSETQ. The full variable domain, with the rest looked up from reference TRBV5-1 and TRBJ1-1, is KAGVTQTPRYLIKTRGQQVTLSCSPISGHRSVSWYQQTPGQGLQFLFEYFSETQRNKGNFPGRFSGRQFSNSRSEMNVSTLELGDSALYLCASSQRTGSGTEAFFGQGTRLTVV.

This clonotype has a handful of counts. The chain uses TRBV20-1 and TRBJ2-1, with D possibly TRBD2 on 7 matching bases. This CDR3 is built from 13 residues. CDR1 DFQATT and CDR2 SNEGSKA come from the germline V gene (reference sequence). Trimming took 3 bases from V and 8 from J, leaving 14 bases between them. The CDR3 sequence: CSASDGGAYEQFF. The CDR3, as DNA: TGCAGTGCTAGTGATGGGGGGGCCTATGAGCAGTTCTTC.

This clonotype was detected many times. The chain links TRBV9 to TRBJ2-6, with D perhaps TRBD1 (5 bases). The germline V and J ends were trimmed by 3 bases and 0 bases, with 7 bases remaining between them. This CDR3 is 15 amino acids long. Germline values: CDR1 SGDLS, CDR2 YYNGEE. The chain's CDR3 is CASSAGYSGANVLTF. In DNA, the CDR3 is TGTGCCAGCAGCGCAGGGTACTCTGGGGCCAACGTCCTGACTTTC.

In its sample, this clonotype was seen a few times. The rearrangement joins TRBV7-2 to TRBJ2-2; 9 bases match TRBD1. The CDR3 has 16 amino acids. Looked up from germline, CDR1 is SGHTA and CDR2 is FQGNSA. V was clipped by 4 bases and J by 7 bases; unmatched bases: 10. CDR3 DNA sequence: TGTGCCAGCAGCTCTACCGGACAGGGGAGACACGGGGAGCTGTTTTTT. It codes for CASSSTGQGRHGELFF.

The genes are TRBV29-1 and TRBJ2-3, with 10 positions matching TRBD2. V dropped 1 base and J dropped 2; count of bases not matched to a gene: 6. This CDR3 spans 16 amino acids. Germline V lookup: CDR1 SQVTM, CDR2 ANQGSEA. The CDR3 nucleotides are TGCAGCGTTGAAGGTACTAGCGGGATGAACACAGATACGCAGTATTTT. Residues: CSVEGTSGMNTDTQYF.

In this sample, this clonotype turned up a few times. The chain joins TRBV7-3 to TRBJ2-1, with D perhaps TRBD1 or TRBD2 (5 bases each). With 5 bases removed from V and 3 bases from J, the gap between germline ends came to 14 bases. The germline gives CDR1 SGHTA, CDR2 FQGTGA. The CDR3 spans 15 residues. CDR3 region: CASSPQGRGYNEQFF. CDR3 bases: TGTGCCAGCAGCCCCCAGGGACGGGGCTACAATGAGCAGTTCTTC.

This clonotype was detected many times. V usage is TRBV6-9 and J usage is TRBJ1-5, with TRBD1 as a possible D gene (6 bases). The V end was cut by 6 bases, the J end by 2 bases, with 17 bases between. This CDR3 is built from 16 residues. The germline CDR1 and CDR2 sequences are MNHGY and SVAAGI. CDR3 coding DNA: TGTGCCAGCAGAAGGTATGCAGGGGTAGGCAATCAGCCCCAGCATTTT. It translates to CASRRYAGVGNQPQHF.

The chain recombines TRBV20-1 with TRBJ2-7; 8 bases align to TRBD2. V shed 6 bases, J shed 2 bases, and the junction held 15 bases outside the gene matches. The CDR3 is 16 amino acids. The V gene's germline CDR1 is DFQATT and CDR2 SNEGSKA (reference sequence). The CDR3 protein is CSALPGGAGDPYEQYF. The CDR3 nucleotides are TGCAGTGCCCTTCCGGGGGGGGCCGGGGATCCCTACGAGCAGTACTTC.

The chain is built from TRBV15 and TRBJ2-3, with 8 bases identical to TRBD1. The CDR3 is made up of 16 amino acids. Germline CDR1 is LNHNV and CDR2 is YYDKDF (reference sequence). Losses at the gene ends were 1 base for V and 6 bases for J; bases not matched to a gene: 9. The CDR3, as DNA: TGTGCCACCAGCAGAGCCGCACAGGGGGTCGGGGATACGCAGTATTTT. Its protein product is CATSRAAQGVGDTQYF.

This clonotype has a count of ten or more. This chain connects TRBV6-5 to TRBJ2-1; 11 bases match TRBD2. This CDR3 is built from 15 residues. The germline V gene has CDR1 MNHEY and CDR2 SVGAGI. V shed 2 bases, J shed 3 bases, and the junction held 0 bases outside the gene matches. Here the CDR3 reads CASSYTSGGYNEQFF. The CDR3 DNA follows: TGTGCCAGCAGTTACACTAGCGGGGGCTACAATGAGCAGTTCTTC.

This clonotype has only a few counts. The chain combines TRBV12-3 or TRBV12-4 with TRBJ2-6; 7 bases agree with TRBD1. The junction had 13 bases not matched to a gene; V was cut back by 5 bases and J by 0 bases. CDR3 length: 19 amino acids. The CDR3 here is CASSKLGQAAYSGANVLTF. The CDR3 bases are TGTGCCAGCAGTAAACTAGGACAGGCTGCCTACTCTGGGGCCAACGTCCTGACTTTC.

V usage is TRBV7-2 and J usage is TRBJ1-5; D might be TRBD1 (5 bases). Germline assignment: CDR1 SGHTA and CDR2 FQGNSA. The length of the CDR3 is 15 residues. The V end lost 1 base, the J end lost 4 bases, and 11 bases lay between the germline ends. The CDR3 nucleotides are TGTGCCAGCAGCTTAGGAGGGACCGTAAATCAGCCCCAGCATTTT. Its protein is CASSLGGTVNQPQHF.